These T cell receptor beta chains were read from a single sample in a study of blood T cell repertoires in COVID-19. Libraries were prepared by immunoSEQ multiplex PCR; TCRdb keeps only in-frame clonotypes and omits some of them. Among approximately 300,000 clones listed, 80% to 95% were seen once. Sequenced: PBMCs or T cells enriched from blood (not recorded which). The receptors derive from a woman aged 25 to 39 who had recovered from COVID-19. CDR3s leave out the opening cysteine and the closing phenylalanine or tryptophan.

V	J	CDR3
TRBV7-9	TRBJ2-3	ASSLDTGGLAGWTDTQY
TRBV6-2/TRBV6-3	TRBJ1-1	ASSYSNGNTEAF
TRBV14	TRBJ2-2	ASSRVTGGVTGELF
TRBV3-1/TRBV3-2	TRBJ1-1	ASSQERQRNTEAF
TRBV19	TRBJ2-3	ASSLSGRGGDTQY
TRBV6-5	TRBJ1-1	ASSRTGRMNTEAF
TRBV7-2	TRBJ2-3	ASSLGQGLGADTQY
TRBV28	TRBJ2-7	ASSSPGQSYEQY
TRBV15	TRBJ1-4	ATSRDWDREKLF
TRBV4-3	TRBJ1-1	ASSQDGGVTEAF
TRBV6-4	TRBJ2-7	ASSDSFRGVTRVSSYEQY
TRBV2	TRBJ2-1	ASSASGRAPRQF
TRBV28	TRBJ2-1	ASNGVAPVQF
TRBV7-2	TRBJ2-7	ASTWTGGSYEQY
TRBV27	TRBJ2-2	ASGLNTGELF
TRBV28	TRBJ1-1	ASSSSSGGTEAF
TRBV11-3	TRBJ2-2	ASSLFRGQNTGELF
TRBV3-1/TRBV3-2	TRBJ1-3	ASSPVSGGLDTIY
TRBV7-9	TRBJ2-2	ASSLPGGELF
TRBV28	TRBJ1-1	ASSTNPTGGPF
TRBV30	TRBJ1-6	AWRQGIWNSPLH
TRBV9	TRBJ2-3	ASSSPEQGRTDTQY
TRBV2	TRBJ1-1	ASSQGVITEAF
TRBV7-9	TRBJ2-5	ASSSGTGEETQY
TRBV27	TRBJ2-7	ASRTETYEQY
TRBV30	TRBJ2-7	AWGRDRLYEQY
TRBV7-2	TRBJ1-4	ASSPGGSGEKLF
TRBV28	TRBJ1-6	ASNTGGLSPPGVPLH
TRBV5-8	TRBJ2-5	ASSLASRAQETQY
TRBV28	TRBJ2-1	ASSEEGSGKHEQF
TRBV5-6	TRBJ2-1	ASSLVLALPNEQF
TRBV7-2	TRBJ2-5	ASSPFGEGTQY
TRBV11-2	TRBJ1-1	ASSRTGTGEAF
TRBV15	TRBJ1-1	ATSERVQGLGTEAF
TRBV28	TRBJ1-2	ASSINRGHLGGYT
TRBV7-2	TRBJ2-5	ASSLGGGETQY
TRBV5-1	TRBJ2-7	ASSPRGHDEQY
TRBV12-3/TRBV12-4	TRBJ2-5	ASNYGRKETQY
TRBV5-1	TRBJ2-5	ASSLAPLTSQETQY
TRBV6-2/TRBV6-3	TRBJ1-1	ASSYQGGNTEAF
TRBV7-2	TRBJ2-7	ASSLSGTKVYEQY
TRBV19	TRBJ2-5	ASSIAGGETQY
TRBV4-3	TRBJ1-6	ASSQDHGRLSNSPLH
TRBV27	TRBJ2-7	ASSPGLAGYEQY
TRBV7-2	TRBJ2-1	ASSLVQGPHNEQF
TRBV11-3	TRBJ2-7	ARPWVGYIYEQY